Listed below are T cell receptor beta chains from one sample, sequenced in a study of breast tumors, draining lymph nodes, adjacent tissues. TCRdb processed the multiplex PCR reads anew with MiXCR; each CDR3 protein has one entry. The table includes 100,000 to 150,000 distinct CDR3 sequences, about 20% detected once. Sequencing used axillary lymph node tissue. These receptors came from a female donor with breast cancer. Some clones in this sample may be carry-over from other donors' samples. Both conserved end residues are part of each CDR3. A D gene is named only where the DNA matches it firmly. Rows may omit the clone size; those that give it use once, few, many or a size class.

>TRBV20-1|many|TRBJ2-2|NA
CSARDAAITGELFF
TGCAGTGCTAGAGATGCCGCCATTACCGGGGAGCTGTTTTTT
>TRBV9|many|TRBJ2-5|NA
CASSDQETQYF
TGTGCCAGCAGCGACCAGGAGACCCAGTACTTC
>TRBV14|many|TRBJ1-2|NA
CASSQDLRDGYTF
TGTGCCAGCAGCCAAGATTTGAGAGATGGCTACACCTTC
>TRBV18|NA|TRBJ1-2|NA
CASSRSGGKDYGYTF
TGTGCCAGCTCACGCAGCGGGGGCAAGGACTATGGCTACACCTTC
>TRBV10-1|many|TRBJ2-2|NA
CASSEGGKRTGELFF
TGCGCCAGCAGTGAGGGGGGGAAGCGCACCGGGGAGCTGTTTTTT
>TRBV20-1|many|TRBJ1-6|NA
CSARRQLGSPLHF
TGCAGTGCTAGGAGACAGCTGGGCTCACCCCTCCACTTT
>TRBV20-1|many|TRBJ2-7|NA
CSAPHRNREDEQYF
TGCAGTGCTCCCCATAGGAACAGGGAGGACGAGCAGTACTTC
>TRBV20-1|many|TRBJ2-7|NA
CSARDLASYEQYF
TGCAGTGCTAGAGATTTGGCGTCCTACGAGCAGTACTTC
>TRBV11-3|many|TRBJ2-1|TRBD2
CASSLVSSGPYNEQFF
TGTGCCAGCAGCTTAGTTTCTAGCGGCCCTTACAATGAGCAGTTCTTC
>TRBV29-1|many|TRBJ1-2|NA
CSVHSFNYGYTF
TGCAGCGTTCACAGTTTTAACTATGGCTACACCTTC
>TRBV2|NA|TRBJ1-1|NA
CASRPDLNTEAFF
TGTGCCAGCAGGCCTGACCTGAACACTGAAGCTTTCTTT
>TRBV5-4|many|TRBJ2-1|NA
CASSFREKALDEQFF
TGTGCCAGCAGCTTCCGGGAGAAGGCCTTAGATGAGCAGTTCTTC
>TRBV2|many|TRBJ2-2|NA
CASSVWGSGELFF
TGTGCCAGCAGTGTATGGGGGTCCGGGGAGCTGTTTTTT
>TRBV2|NA|TRBJ2-5|NA
CASSLLQETQCF
TGTGCCAGCAGTCTCCTACAAGAGACCCAGTGCTTC
>TRBV24-1|many|TRBJ2-2|TRBD2
CATSDPSGVGELFF
TGTGCCACCAGTGATCCTAGCGGGGTCGGGGAGCTGTTTTTT
>TRBV20-1|many|TRBJ2-7|NA
CSARDGSYEQYF
TGCAGTGCTAGGGACGGGAGTTACGAGCAGTACTTC
>TRBV3-1|few|TRBJ2-7|NA
CASSPSGRGYEQYF
TGTGCCAGCAGCCCATCGGGACGGGGCTACGAGCAGTACTTC
>TRBV20-1|many|TRBJ2-5|NA
CSARDRRRDSRETQYF
TGCAGTGCTAGAGATCGCCGGCGGGATTCCAGGGAGACCCAGTACTTC
>TRBV20-1|many|TRBJ1-4|NA
CSVQRPGYNEKLFF
TGCAGTGTACAAAGACCGGGATATAATGAAAAACTGTTTTTT
>TRBV14|many|TRBJ2-5|NA
CASSQGGSKETQYF
TGTGCCAGCAGCCAAGGGGGAAGTAAAGAGACCCAGTACTTC
>TRBV5-1|many|TRBJ1-6|NA
CASSLSLTSYNSPLHF
TGCGCCAGCAGCTTGTCTCTGACAAGTTATAATTCACCCCTCCACTTT
>TRBV20-1|many|TRBJ2-5|TRBD1
CSAEHNKQGQTQYF
TGCAGTGCCGAACATAACAAACAGGGGCAGACCCAGTACTTC
>TRBV20-1|many|TRBJ2-3|TRBD2
CSARPGERETDTQYF
TGCAGTGCTAGACCCGGTGAGCGGGAGACAGATACGCAGTATTTT
>TRBV29-1|many|TRBJ2-5|NA
CSAASLLDRVTQYF
TGCAGCGCCGCATCTTTGCTAGATCGTGTGACCCAGTACTTC
>TRBV10-3|many|TRBJ2-7|TRBD1
CAISPSGTGMSEQYF
TGTGCCATCAGCCCCTCCGGGACAGGGATGTCCGAGCAGTACTTC
>TRBV7-9|many|TRBJ2-6|NA
CASSWGNRAGANVLTF
TGTGCCAGCAGCTGGGGAAACAGGGCTGGGGCCAACGTCCTGACTTTC
>TRBV6-1|many|TRBJ2-7|NA
CASSGHRAGQYF
TGTGCCAGCAGTGGGCATCGTGCCGGGCAGTACTTC
>TRBV20-1|many|TRBJ2-5|NA
CSARQTQETQYF
TGCAGTGCTAGACAGACCCAAGAGACCCAGTACTTC
>TRBV18|few|TRBJ1-2|NA
CASSPLDSDNYGYTF
TGTGCCAGCTCACCACTGGACAGCGATAACTATGGCTACACCTTC
>TRBV20-1|many|TRBJ1-6|TRBD1
CSAHRTGDSYNSPLHF
TGCAGTGCGCACAGGACAGGGGACTCCTATAATTCACCCCTCCACTTT
>TRBV19|many|TRBJ2-3|NA
CASSPAQGLQYF
TGTGCCAGTAGTCCTGCCCAGGGTTTGCAGTATTTT
>TRBV6-2/TRBV6-3|few|TRBJ2-1|NA
CASSYKGRIAYNEQFF
TGTGCCAGCAGTTACAAGGGGCGAATCGCCTACAATGAGCAGTTCTTC
>TRBV2|many|TRBJ2-3|NA
CASSRGDTQYF
TGTGCCAGCAGCAGGGGAGATACGCAGTATTTT
>TRBV20-1|many|TRBJ2-7|TRBD1
CSARDVGQGNFYEQYF
TGCAGTGCTAGAGATGTGGGACAGGGCAATTTCTACGAGCAGTACTTC
>TRBV2|many|TRBJ2-3|TRBD2
CASSVRTSGDTQYF
TGTGCCAGCAGTGTGAGGACTAGCGGAGATACGCAGTATTTT
>TRBV7-2|many|TRBJ2-2|TRBD2
CASRKRGTSGSEGELFF
TGTGCCAGCAGGAAGAGGGGGACTAGCGGGAGTGAGGGGGAGCTGTTTTTT
>TRBV20-1|many|TRBJ1-4|NA
CSAPTGWQEEKLFF
TGCAGTGCCCCCACAGGGTGGCAAGAAGAAAAACTGTTTTTT
>TRBV19|many|TRBJ1-2|NA
CASSAGLNYGYTF
TGTGCCAGTAGTGCGGGATTAAACTATGGCTACACCTTC
>TRBV9|many|TRBJ2-5|TRBD2
CASSVGGTSGIETQYF
TGTGCCAGCAGCGTAGGTGGGACTAGCGGAATAGAGACCCAGTACTTC
>TRBV14|many|TRBJ2-1|TRBD2
CASSQGLAMNEQFF
TGTGCCAGCAGCCAGGGACTAGCAATGAATGAGCAGTTCTTC